A single sample gave rise to the 12 T cell receptor beta chains below, sequenced in a study of STAT5B mutations in CD4+ large granular lymphocyte leukemia. TCRdb keeps only in-frame clones here, not all; method: immunoSEQ multiplex PCR. The sample yields 30,000 to 40,000 clones, roughly 71% seen once. Sequencing was performed on CD4+ T cells from blood buffy coats. Receptors were obtained from a human donor in good health.

The chain is built from TRBV9 and TRBJ1-4, with 12 bases matching TRBD1. V lost 3 bases, J lost 5 bases, and 5 bases stayed unmatched. This CDR3 comprises 16 residues. CDR1 and CDR2 (germline): SGDLS, YYNGEE. As DNA, the CDR3 is TGTGCCAGCAGCGCCGGGACAGGGGGCTGGAATGAAAAACTGTTTTTT. Translation gives CASSAGTGGWNEKLFF.

The V gene is TRBV15, the J gene TRBJ1-6; no clear D gene. The CDR3 totals 14 residues. CDR1 and CDR2 (germline): LNHNV, YYDKDF (reference sequence). The V and J ends lost 1 base and 8 bases respectively, with 9 bases between them. Written as DNA, the CDR3 is TGTGCCACCAGCAGAGTAGGGTTCGATTCACCCCTCCACTTT. It specifies CATSRVGFDSPLHF.

Comments on this clone: Compared with germline, one end of the junction differs, possibly owing to a read error. The CDR3 region has the DNA TGTGCCAGCAGCTACTCGGGGGTTGCCTCCTACGAGCAGTACTTC. As protein: CASSYSGVASYEQYF. The chain uses TRBV6-5 and TRBJ2-7; D is perhaps TRBD2 (6 bases). The germline V gene has CDR1 MNHEY and CDR2 SVGAGI. The CDR3 is 15 amino acids.

V is TRBV7-6 and J is TRBJ2-7, with a tentative D call TRBD2 (6 bases). Germline V lookup: CDR1 SGHVS, CDR2 FNYEAQ. V was shortened by 5 bases and J by 0 bases, with 17 bases between the two germline ends. This CDR3 has 16 amino acids. In DNA form, the CDR3 reads TGTGCCAGCAGCCCCGCCGCGGGGTCTAGCTCCTACGAGCAGTACTTC. Its protein is CASSPAAGSSSYEQYF.

This CDR3 is CASSRDRGSPLHF. DNA of the CDR3: TGTGCCAGCAGTCGGGACAGGGGTTCACCCCTCCACTTT. The V gene is TRBV9, the J gene TRBJ1-6; 10 bases agree with TRBD1. Germline trimming cut 5 bases from V and 9 bases from J; bases unmatched to any gene: 2. The length of the CDR3 is 13 residues. Looked up from germline, CDR1 is SGDLS and CDR2 is YYNGEE. Full variable domain (remainder filled in from reference TRBV9 and TRBJ1-6): DSGVTQTPKHLITATGQRVTLRCSPRSGDLSVYWYQQSLDQGLQFLIQYYNGEERAKGNILERFSAQQFPDLHSELNLSSLELGDSALYFCASSRDRGSPLHFGNGTRLTVT.

The V call is TRBV5-1, the J call TRBJ1-1; 9 bases agree with TRBD1. This CDR3 contains 17 residues. Trimming at V came to 0 bases and at J to 5 bases, leaving 11 bases not matched to a gene. CDR1 is SGHRS and CDR2 is YFSETQ in the germline V gene. The DNA for the CDR3 is TGCGCCAGCAGCTTGGCCCGACAGGGGGGGTCCGGTACTGAAGCTTTCTTT. Protein sequence: CASSLARQGGSGTEAFF.

This rearrangement joins TRBV7-6 to TRBJ1-6; D is perhaps TRBD1 (6 bases). The CDR3 has 16 residues. V was pared by 5 bases and J by 10 bases, with 21 bases between. Germline lookup yields CDR1 SGHVS and CDR2 FNYEAQ. Written as DNA, the CDR3 is TGTGCCAGCAGCCAACTCCTGACAGGTCTTGGATCACCCCTCCACTTT. Translation: CASSQLLTGLGSPLHF.

The chain couples TRBV7-2 to TRBJ1-4; D is undetermined. Trimming left V 4 bases short and J 6 bases short, with 12 bases between. In germline, CDR1 is SGHTA, CDR2 FQGNSA. This CDR3 contains 14 residues. CDR3 region: CASSYVGRDEKLFF. CDR3 DNA: TGTGCCAGCAGCTACGTAGGACGGGATGAAAAACTGTTTTTT.

This clone was detected a few times. The chain links TRBV7-2 to TRBJ1-1; D perhaps matches TRBD1 (6 bases). The germline CDR1 and CDR2 sequences are SGHTA and FQGNSA. The CDR3 totals 15 residues. With 5 bases removed from V and 0 bases from J, the gap between germline ends came to 13 bases. CDR3 DNA sequence: TGTGCCAGCAGCCCTCAGACAGGCTTGAACACTGAAGCTTTCTTT. Its translation is CASSPQTGLNTEAFF.

The gene calls are TRBV7-9 and TRBJ2-7; D remains ambiguous. The CDR3 is 12 residues long. V lost 8 bases, J lost 4 bases, and 12 bases lay in between. Germline V gene lookup returns CDR1 SEHNR and CDR2 FQNEAQ (reference sequence). CDR3 region: CASARSGYEQYF. CDR3 bases: TGTGCCAGCGCAAGATCCGGGTACGAGCAGTACTTC.

The chain couples TRBV4-2 to TRBJ1-4; weak D call: TRBD1 (5 bases). The CDR3 length is 14 residues. Trimming stripped 3 bases from V and 5 bases from J, with 10 bases between. CDR1 is LGHNA and CDR2 is YNFKEQ in the germline V gene. The CDR3 region is CASSQETVNEKLFF. DNA for the CDR3: TGTGCCAGCAGCCAGGAGACAGTGAATGAAAAACTGTTTTTT.

V gene TRBV18 combines with J gene TRBJ1-2, with a possible D match to TRBD1 (5 bases). The CDR3 has 13 residues. Germline V gene lookup returns CDR1 KGHSH and CDR2 LQKENI. Trimming stripped 3 bases from V and 0 bases from J, with 5 bases between. DNA of the CDR3: TGTGCCAGCTCACCGGGGGCTAACTATGGCTACACCTTC. It encodes CASSPGANYGYTF.